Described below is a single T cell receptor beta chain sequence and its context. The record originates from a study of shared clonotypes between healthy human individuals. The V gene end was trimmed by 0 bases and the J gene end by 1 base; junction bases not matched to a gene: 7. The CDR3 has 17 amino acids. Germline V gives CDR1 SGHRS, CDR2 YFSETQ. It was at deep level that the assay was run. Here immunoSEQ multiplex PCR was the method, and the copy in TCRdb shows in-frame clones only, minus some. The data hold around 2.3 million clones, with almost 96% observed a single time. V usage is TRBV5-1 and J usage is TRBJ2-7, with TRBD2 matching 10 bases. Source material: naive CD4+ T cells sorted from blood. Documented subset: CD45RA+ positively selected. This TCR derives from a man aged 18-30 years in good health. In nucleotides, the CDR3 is TGCGCCAGCAGCTTGGCCCTAGGACTAGCGGCATCCTACGAGCAGTACTTC. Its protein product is CASSLALGLAASYEQYF.